Below, 15 T cell receptor beta chains from the same sample are listed, as sequenced in a study of blood T cell repertoires in COVID-19 (dated by TCRdb to about 2020). Receptor libraries were prepared by the immunoSEQ multiplex PCR assay. What TCRdb holds here is the immuneACCESS table cut down to in-frame rearrangements. Part of the clones is not present; checked against another copy, under half of the missing clones reflect an unresolved V gene, and the others are unexplained. The sample table lists a few hundred thousand clones, roughly 80% of them with a count of one. The ten largest clones take up approximately 5% of the sample. Sequencing was carried out using PBMCs or T cells enriched from blood (not recorded which). The receptors come from a woman aged 50 to 60 who had recovered from COVID-19.

The chain combines TRBV28 with TRBJ1-6; D gene uncertain. The CDR3 sequence is 11 residues long. Trimming took 2 bases from V and 12 from J, leaving 5 bases between them. Germline loops: CDR1 MDHEN, CDR2 SYDVKM. The CDR3 here is CASSLGVPLHF. CDR3 bases: TGTGCCAGCAGTTTAGGAGTACCCCTCCACTTT.

V usage is TRBV2 and J usage is TRBJ1-2; D is unresolved. Between the trimmed V and J ends, which lost 0 bases and 8 bases, there was a span of 16 bases. CDR1 is SNHLY and CDR2 is FYNNEI in the germline V gene. The CDR3 loop spans 15 amino acids. The CDR3 here is CASSEAVTSTGGYTF. CDR3 sequence (DNA): TGTGCCAGCAGTGAAGCGGTAACATCAACGGGGGGCTACACCTTC. Full variable domain (rest looked up from reference TRBV2 and TRBJ1-2): EPEVTQTPSHQVTQMGQEVILRCVPISNHLYFYWYRQILGQKVEFLVSFYNNEISEKSEIFDDQFSVERPDGSNFTLKIRSTKLEDSAMYFCASSEAVTSTGGYTFGSGTRLTVV.

The genes are TRBV7-2 and TRBJ1-2, with D tentatively TRBD1 (6 bases). This CDR3 contains 12 residues. Germline-derived CDR1 and CDR2 are SGHTA and FQGNSA. The ends were cut back, 6 bases at V and 4 bases at J, with 9 bases in the middle. The CDR3 DNA sequence: TGTGCCAGCAGGGGACAAGGCTATGGCTACACCTTC. Translating gives CASRGQGYGYTF. The full variable domain, its missing parts supplied by reference TRBV7-2 and TRBJ1-2, is GAGVSQSPSNKVTEKGKDVELRCDPISGHTALYWYRQSLGQGLEFLIYFQGNSAPDKSGLPSDRFSAERTGGSVSTLTIQRTQQEDSAVYLCASRGQGYGYTFGSGTRLTVV.

The CDR3 protein is CASSPSGLNTEAFF. In DNA, the CDR3 is TGCGCCAGCAGCCCGTCGGGGTTGAACACTGAAGCTTTCTTT. The V and J genes are TRBV5-1 and TRBJ1-1, with D unresolved. Deletions cut 4 bases from V and 0 bases from J, with 10 bases between. The CDR3 has 14 residues. Germline lookup yields CDR1 SGHRS and CDR2 YFSETQ.

The rearrangement uses TRBV18 and TRBJ1-2; D is ambiguous. The ends were cut back, 4 bases at V and 3 bases at J, with 15 bases in the middle. CDR1 is KGHSH and CDR2 is LQKENI in the germline V gene. The CDR3 is made up of 15 amino acids. The CDR3 nucleotides are TGTGCCAGCTCACTCGACCGACTTTCGGACTATGGCTACACCTTC. Translating it yields CASSLDRLSDYGYTF. Looking up the rest from reference TRBV18 and TRBJ1-2 gives the full variable domain: NAGVMQNPRHLVRRRGQEARLRCSPMKGHSHVYWYRQLPEEGLKFMVYLQKENIIDESGMPKERFSAEFPKEGPSILRIQQVVRGDSAAYFCASSLDRLSDYGYTFGSGTRLTVV.

The chain combines TRBV19 with TRBJ2-1; 9 nucleotides agree with TRBD2. Germline V gives CDR1 LNHDA, CDR2 SQIVND (reference sequence). The CDR3 is 17 residues long. J was trimmed by 3 bases and V by 8 bases; bases with no gene match: 14. CDR3 residues: CASGARDIAGVYNEQFF. The CDR3 DNA reads as TGTGCCAGTGGGGCGCGGGATATAGCGGGGGTCTACAATGAGCAGTTCTTC.

The V call is TRBV3-1 (or the pseudogene TRBV3-2), the J call TRBJ1-5; 8 bases fit TRBD1. With 1 base clipped from V and 6 bases from J, the junction kept 5 bases outside the gene matches. The CDR3 sequence is 15 residues long. CDR1 and CDR2 from the germline V gene are LGHDT and YNNKEL (reference sequence). The CDR3 region has the DNA TGTGCCAGCAGCCAAGGGACAGGGAGGCCTCAGCCCCAGCATTTT. It translates to CASSQGTGRPQPQHF.

This clone has a single count. This chain links TRBV20-1 with TRBJ1-2, with a tentative D call TRBD1 (6 bases). Trimming cost V 1 base and J 8 bases, with 8 bases left between them. CDR1 is DFQATT, CDR2 SNEGSKA, per germline (reference sequence). The CDR3 length is 11 residues. The CDR3 protein is CSARGQGGYTF. CDR3 DNA: TGCAGTGCTAGAGGGCAGGGGGGCTACACCTTC.

This chain links TRBV6-6 with TRBJ2-2; 8 bases line up with TRBD2. This CDR3 spans 15 amino acids. Unmatched junction bases numbered 4, after V lost 6 bases and J lost 1 base. Germline CDR1 is MNHNY and CDR2 is SVGAGI (reference sequence). CDR3 loop: CASSKGLGNTGELFF. For the CDR3, the DNA is TGTGCCAGCAGCAAGGGACTAGGGAACACCGGGGAGCTGTTTTTT.

The CDR3 DNA reads TGTGCCATCAAACCGGGACACTTCTATGGCTACACCTTC. Translation: CAIKPGHFYGYTF. J is TRBJ1-2 and V is TRBV6-5; D is perhaps TRBD1 (6 bases). The CDR3 length is 13 residues. Trimming shortened V by 10 bases and J by 4 bases, and 16 bases separated the two germline ends. Germline V gene sequence: CDR1 MNHEY, CDR2 SVGAGI.

The chain has TRBV6-5 and TRBJ1-1; weak D call: TRBD1 (6 bases). V was shortened by 7 bases and J by 1 base, with 13 bases between the two germline ends. The germline V gene has CDR1 MNHEY and CDR2 SVGAGI. The length of the CDR3 is 14 residues. In DNA, the CDR3 is TGTGCCAGCAACAGGGTGGCGGGGAACACTGAAGCTTTCTTT. Its translation is CASNRVAGNTEAFF.

As DNA, the CDR3 is TGTGCCAGTAGTACTCACGGACAGGGGTGGGCTTTCTTT. Residues: CASSTHGQGWAFF. This chain uses TRBV19 with TRBJ1-1, with 9 bases matching TRBD1. J lost 11 bases, V lost 4 bases, and 8 bases had no gene match. The CDR3 runs 13 residues. CDR1 is LNHDA, CDR2 SQIVND, per germline (reference sequence).

This chain joins TRBV27 and TRBJ1-2; D ambiguous. Trimming pared 0 bases from V and 6 bases from J, leaving 11 bases between. Germline-derived CDR1 and CDR2 are MNHEY and SMNVEV (reference sequence). The CDR3 has 14 residues. CDR3 in amino acids: CASSLSLQTHGYTF. The DNA for the CDR3 is TGTGCCAGCAGTTTATCGTTACAGACCCATGGCTACACCTTC.

The chain carries TRBV3-1 (or the pseudogene TRBV3-2) and TRBJ2-5, with 15 bases identical to TRBD2. The germline CDR1 and CDR2 sequences are LGHDT and YNNKEL (reference sequence). Trimming cost V 4 bases and J 4 bases; bases outside gene matches: 4. CDR3 length: 16 amino acids. This CDR3 is CASSLRTSGGGETQYF. For the CDR3, the DNA is TGTGCCAGCAGCCTCCGGACTAGCGGGGGGGGAGAGACCCAGTACTTC.

The chain recombines TRBV6-5 with TRBJ1-1, with 7 bases that match TRBD1. J lost 0 bases, V lost 5 bases, and 6 bases had no gene match. The CDR3 length is 15 residues. CDR1 is MNHEY and CDR2 is SVGAGI in the germline V gene. The DNA for the CDR3 is TGTGCCAGCAGTAGGGACAGCCTAATGAACACTGAAGCTTTCTTT. Residues: CASSRDSLMNTEAFF.